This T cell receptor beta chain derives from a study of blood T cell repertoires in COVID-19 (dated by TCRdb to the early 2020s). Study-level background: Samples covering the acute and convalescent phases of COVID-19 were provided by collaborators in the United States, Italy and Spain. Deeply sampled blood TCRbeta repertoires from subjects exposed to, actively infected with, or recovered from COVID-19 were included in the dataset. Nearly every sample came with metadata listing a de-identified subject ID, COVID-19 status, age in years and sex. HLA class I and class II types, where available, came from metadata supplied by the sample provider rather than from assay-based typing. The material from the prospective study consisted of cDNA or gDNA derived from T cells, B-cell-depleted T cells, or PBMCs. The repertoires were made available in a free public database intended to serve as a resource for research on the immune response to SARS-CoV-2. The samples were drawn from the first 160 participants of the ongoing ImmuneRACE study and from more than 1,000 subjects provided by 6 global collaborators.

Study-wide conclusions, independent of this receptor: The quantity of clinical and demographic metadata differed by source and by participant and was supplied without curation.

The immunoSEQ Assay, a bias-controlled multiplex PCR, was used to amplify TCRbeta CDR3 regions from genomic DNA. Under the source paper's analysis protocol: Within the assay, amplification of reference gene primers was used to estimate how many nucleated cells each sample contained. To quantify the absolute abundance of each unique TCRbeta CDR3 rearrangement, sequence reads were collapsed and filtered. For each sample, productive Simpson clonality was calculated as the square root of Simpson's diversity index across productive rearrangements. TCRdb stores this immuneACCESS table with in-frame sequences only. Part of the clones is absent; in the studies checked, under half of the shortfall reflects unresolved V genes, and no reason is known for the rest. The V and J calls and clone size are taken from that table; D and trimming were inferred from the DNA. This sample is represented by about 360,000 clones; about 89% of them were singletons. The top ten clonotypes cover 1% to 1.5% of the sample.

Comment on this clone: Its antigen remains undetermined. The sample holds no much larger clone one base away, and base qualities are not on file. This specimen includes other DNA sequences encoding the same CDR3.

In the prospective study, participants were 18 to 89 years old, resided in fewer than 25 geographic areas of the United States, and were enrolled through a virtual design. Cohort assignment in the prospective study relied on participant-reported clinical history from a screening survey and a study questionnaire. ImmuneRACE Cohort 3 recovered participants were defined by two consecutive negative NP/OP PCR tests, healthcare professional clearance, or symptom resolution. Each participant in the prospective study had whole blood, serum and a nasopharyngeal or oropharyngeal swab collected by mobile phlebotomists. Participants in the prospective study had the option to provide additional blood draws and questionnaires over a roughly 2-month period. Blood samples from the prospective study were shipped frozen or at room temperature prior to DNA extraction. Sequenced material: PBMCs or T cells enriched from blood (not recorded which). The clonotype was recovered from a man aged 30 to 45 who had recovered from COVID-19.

Here the CDR3 is given as CASSLSTVNYGYTF. The nucleotide sequence is given as TGCGCCAGCAGCCTATCGACAGTCAACTATGGCTACACCTTC. The chain links TRBV5-1 with TRBJ1-2, and possibly TRBD1, on 5 matching bases. Taken from cysteine to phenylalanine, the CDR3 has 14 residues. The sequence is cut down to CDR3 DNA, 42 bases in frame from base 1. V and J lose 4 bases and 2 bases, and a span of 12 bases separates them. CDR1 is given as SGHRS and CDR2 as YFSETQ, both from the germline V gene.